The 25 T cell receptor beta chains given below trace back to one sample, sequenced in a study of T cells in Graves' hyperthyroidism and ophthalmopathy. RNA transcripts yielded amplified TCR beta CDR3 regions. The primer set for the first-round RT-PCR of the TCR CDR3 was HTBI. In TCRdb, the multiplex PCR reads were re-called with MiXCR into one record per CDR3 protein. The sample shows 660,000 or so distinct CDR3 sequences, roughly 46% of them seen only once. Sequencing was performed on peripheral blood or thyroid tissue (not recorded which). The origin of the receptors is an adult man with Graves' disease, either hyperthyroidism or ophthalmopathy (not recorded which).

A remark on this clonotype: Mismatch with germline at one junction end may stem from a read error. This chain links TRBV7-9 with TRBJ2-5; tentatively, D is TRBD1 or TRBD2 (7 bases each). Germline CDR1 reads SEHNR; CDR2 reads FQNEAQ (reference sequence). This CDR3 comprises 16 residues. DNA of the CDR3: TGCGCCAGCAGCCCACCGACAGGGACTAAACAAGAGACCCAGTACTTC. Its translation is CASSPPTGTKQETQYF.

This clonotype was recorded a few times. This chain connects TRBV6-5 to TRBJ1-1; possibly TRBD1 for D (5 bases). The CDR3 totals 15 residues. Germline V CDR1 and CDR2: MNHEY, SVGAGI. Trimming took off 6 bases at V and 1 base at J, with 15 bases between the two ends. DNA for the CDR3: TGTGCCAGCAGGGAACCGGGACGGACGAACACTGAAGCTTTCTTT. It translates to CASREPGRTNTEAFF.

The chain is built from TRBV7-8 and TRBJ2-5; 9 bases map to TRBD2. CDR1 is SGHVS, CDR2 FQNEAQ, per germline. The ends lost 5 bases at V and 4 bases at J; junction bases unmatched: 14. This CDR3 contains 17 residues. CDR3 in amino acids: CASSRYSRAGGPETQYF. DNA for the CDR3: TGTGCCAGCAGCCGCTATTCACGGGCGGGGGGGCCAGAGACCCAGTACTTC.

This clonotype was recorded at least ten times. The chain carries TRBV15 and TRBJ1-1, with D unclear. V lost 6 bases and J lost 1, with 18 bases in between. CDR3 length equals 16 residues. Germline V gene sequence: CDR1 LNHNV, CDR2 YYDKDF (reference sequence). In DNA, the CDR3 is TGTGCCACCAGTATTGGCCCTCCCACTAGGAACACTGAAGCTTTCTTT. Translated, it gives CATSIGPPTRNTEAFF.

This clonotype showed up many times. The junction does not match germline at one end; this may be a read error. This chain uses TRBV5-1 with TRBJ1-5, with D unclear. There are 13 residues in the CDR3. Germline V gene sequence: CDR1 SGHRS, CDR2 YFSETQ. The CDR3 sequence is CASSPTGDQPQHF. The DNA for the CDR3 is TGTGCCAGCAGCCCAACGGGCGATCAGCCCCAGCATTTT. Filled out from reference TRBV5-1 and TRBJ1-5, the complete variable domain reads KAGVTQTPRYLIKTRGQQVTLSCSPISGHRSVSWYQQTPGQGLQFLFEYFSETQRNKGNFPGRFSGRQFSNSRSEMNVSTLELGDSALYLCASSPTGDQPQHFGDGTRLSIL.

This clonotype occurred many times. The gene calls are TRBV15 and TRBJ1-4; 8 bases agree with TRBD1. The V gene's germline CDR1 is LNHNV and CDR2 YYDKDF (reference sequence). The CDR3 is 14 residues long. Germline trimming cut 3 bases from V and 11 bases from J; bases unmatched to any gene: 8. CDR3 bases: TGTGCCACCAGCAGGGACAGGGATGTAGGGAAACTGTTTTTT. This gives the protein CATSRDRDVGKLFF. Filled out from reference TRBV15 and TRBJ1-4, the complete variable domain reads DAMVIQNPRYQVTQFGKPVTLSCSQTLNHNVMYWYQQKSSQAPKLLFHYYDKDFNNEADTPDNFQSRRPNTSFCFLDIRSPGLGDTAMYLCATSRDRDVGKLFFGSGTQLSVL.

The rearrangement links TRBV25-1 to TRBJ1-2, with 8 positions matching TRBD1. J lost 7 bases, V lost 8 bases, and 9 bases had no gene match. Germline CDR1 is MGHDK and CDR2 is SYGVNS. The CDR3 is made up of 13 amino acids. CDR3 DNA sequence: TGTGCCAGCGTTGAAGAGGACAGGGCTGGCTACACCTTC. Translating it yields CASVEEDRAGYTF.

This chain uses TRBV5-1 with TRBJ2-2, with 9 bases aligning to TRBD1. The V and J ends lost 7 bases and 0 bases, in that order; junction bases with no gene match: 4. This CDR3 comprises 15 residues. Germline values: CDR1 SGHRS, CDR2 YFSETQ. DNA of the CDR3: TGCGCCAGCCGGACAGGGGCCGCGAACACCGGGGAGCTGTTTTTT. It yields the protein CASRTGAANTGELFF.

This clonotype came up a few times. This sequence joins TRBV29-1 and TRBJ2-7, with TRBD1 matching over 8 bases. Unmatched junction bases numbered 3, after V lost 1 base and J lost 4 bases. Germline-derived CDR1 and CDR2 are SQVTM and ANQGSEA. The CDR3 is 13 residues long. The CDR3 region has the DNA TGCAGCGTTGAAGGTGGACAGGGTTACGAGCAGTACTTC. Encoded protein: CSVEGGQGYEQYF.

This clonotype was found a few times. The chain joins TRBV7-9 to TRBJ2-7; no definite D call. V was cut by 1 base and J by 0 bases, with 10 bases left in between. The germline V gene encodes CDR1 SEHNR and CDR2 FQNEAQ (reference sequence). This CDR3 has 15 residues. Here the CDR3 DNA reads TGTGCCAGCAGCTTAGGACCGATCCTCTCCTACGAGCAGTACTTC. The encoded protein is CASSLGPILSYEQYF.

This clonotype was seen ten or more times. The chain recombines TRBV15 with TRBJ1-2; TRBD1 matches 7 bases. J lost 6 bases, V lost 1 base, and 5 bases had no gene match. Germline assignment: CDR1 LNHNV and CDR2 YYDKDF (reference sequence). The CDR3 length is 14 residues. The CDR3 here is CATSRGGTDNGYTF. The DNA of the CDR3 is TGTGCCACCAGCAGAGGCGGGACAGATAATGGCTACACCTTC.

The sample holds many counts of this clonotype. The J gene is TRBJ2-2, the V gene TRBV9, with D possibly TRBD2 on 6 matching bases. Germline CDR1 reads SGDLS; CDR2 reads YYNGEE. Trimming shortened V by 4 bases and J by 6 bases, and 13 bases separated the two germline ends. The CDR3 loop spans 14 amino acids. The CDR3 coding sequence is TGTGCCAGCAGCTTCGCGGGGCTAGCCGGGGAGCTGTTTTTT. It is translated as CASSFAGLAGELFF.

The rearrangement joins TRBV5-1 to TRBJ1-4; D may be TRBD1 (6 bases). The V end was cut by 1 base, the J end by 0 bases, with 16 bases between. The CDR3 extends over 18 amino acids. Germline V gene data show CDR1 as SGHRS and CDR2 as YFSETQ. The CDR3 here is CASSLTGWGISTNEKLFF. The CDR3 nucleotides are TGCGCCAGCAGCTTGACAGGGTGGGGCATTTCAACTAATGAAAAACTGTTTTTT.

The chain has TRBV6-6 and TRBJ2-5, with a tentative D call TRBD2 (5 bases). V was shortened by 0 bases and J by 4 bases, with 9 bases between the two germline ends. CDR1 and CDR2 (germline): MNHNY, SVGAGI (reference sequence). There are 14 residues in the CDR3. The DNA for the CDR3 is TGTGCCAGCAGTTACTCGGCGACTACAGAGACCCAGTACTTC. Amino acid sequence: CASSYSATTETQYF.

CDR3: CASSFDGNPYEQYF. The CDR3 DNA reads TGCGCCAGCAGCTTCGACGGGAATCCCTACGAGCAGTACTTC. The rearrangement joins TRBV5-1 to TRBJ2-7; a possible D gene is TRBD2 (5 bases). CDR3 length: 14 residues. Trimming took off 2 bases at V and 2 bases at J, with 11 bases between the two ends. Germline assignment: CDR1 SGHRS and CDR2 YFSETQ.

This clonotype appeared many times. The V and J genes are TRBV7-9 and TRBJ2-7; unclear D gene. CDR3 length: 15 residues. CDR1 is SEHNR, CDR2 FQNEAQ, per germline (reference sequence). V shed 3 bases and J shed 3 bases, with 15 bases lying between them. The CDR3 is CASSLTAMGIYEQYF. The CDR3 coding sequence is TGTGCCAGCAGCTTGACCGCGATGGGAATCTACGAGCAGTACTTC.

This clonotype was counted ten times or more. The chain recombines TRBV20-1 with TRBJ2-6; no firm D call. Trimming removed 6 bases at V and 4 bases at J, with 10 bases between. In germline, CDR1 is DFQATT, CDR2 SNEGSKA (reference sequence). The CDR3 is made up of 13 amino acids. The CDR3 is CSAIRVGANVLTF. The CDR3 region has the DNA TGCAGTGCGATTCGGGTCGGGGCCAACGTCCTGACTTTC.

About this clonotype itself: It may be a read error: a sequence one base away is much more abundant. V usage is TRBV5-4 and J usage is TRBJ1-2, with D uncertain. The germline CDR1 and CDR2 sequences are SGHNT and YYREEE (reference sequence). V was clipped by 4 bases and J by 7 bases, with 11 bases between them. This CDR3 spans 12 amino acids. DNA of the CDR3: TGTGCCAGCAGCCAAGCCTGGAGTGGCTACACCTTC. Protein product: CASSQAWSGYTF.

This clonotype was counted ten times or more. A read error may produce the germline difference seen at one junction end. The CDR3 DNA reads TGCGCCAGCAGCCAAAGGACGTCTAACTATGGCTACACCTTC. As protein: CASSQRTSNYGYTF. The chain uses TRBV14 and TRBJ1-2; D ambiguous. CDR1 is SGHDN, CDR2 FVKESK, per germline. The CDR3 totals 14 residues.

V usage is TRBV20-1 and J usage is TRBJ1-6, with 9 bases lining up with TRBD1. The V gene end was trimmed by 0 bases and the J gene end by 10 bases; junction bases not matched to a gene: 4. The CDR3 runs 14 residues. Germline CDR1 and CDR2: DFQATT and SNEGSKA (reference sequence). CDR3 sequence reads: CSAREQGAGSPLHF. CDR3 nucleotides: TGCAGTGCTAGAGAACAGGGGGCTGGATCACCCCTCCACTTT.

There are a few counts of this clonotype. The chain couples TRBV6-5 to TRBJ2-7; D is tentatively TRBD1 or TRBD2 (6 bases each). In germline, CDR1 is MNHEY, CDR2 SVGAGI. This CDR3 contains 14 residues. Trimming stripped 2 bases from V and 3 bases from J, with 11 bases between. The CDR3 loop is CASSYAGDFYEQYF. The CDR3 DNA is TGTGCCAGCAGTTACGCAGGGGACTTCTACGAGCAGTACTTC.

This clonotype was found a few times. This rearrangement joins TRBV6-5 to TRBJ2-7; perhaps TRBD2 as D (6 bases). Germline CDR1 reads MNHEY; CDR2 reads SVGAGI. V was shortened by 6 bases and J by 4 bases, with 13 bases between the two germline ends. The CDR3 length is 13 residues. CDR3 protein: CASRRRGTYEQYF. The CDR3 bases are TGTGCCAGCAGACGTCGGGGGACTTACGAGCAGTACTTC.

The V call is TRBV7-9, the J call TRBJ2-2; D may be TRBD2 (6 bases). Germline V gene lookup returns CDR1 SEHNR and CDR2 FQNEAQ (reference sequence). CDR3 size: 12 residues. The germline V and J ends were trimmed by 7 bases and 6 bases, with 9 bases remaining between them. Here the CDR3 DNA reads TGTGCCAGCATGCGGGGATCCGGGGAGCTGTTTTTT. This sequence encodes CASMRGSGELFF.

This clonotype has a handful of counts. The chain is built from TRBV14 and TRBJ1-2; TRBD1 matches 9 bases. This CDR3 has 15 residues. V was pared by 4 bases and J by 5 bases, with 8 bases of the junction left unmatched. Germline assignment: CDR1 SGHDN and CDR2 FVKESK. The CDR3 bases are TGTGCCAGCAGCCGTGGACAGGGGCCACAATATGGCTACACCTTC. Translating it yields CASSRGQGPQYGYTF.

In the case of this clonotype: A much larger clone differs by one base, so this may be a read error. The chain joins TRBV2 to TRBJ1-4; D gene uncertain. V lost 1 base to trimming and J lost 4 bases, with 7 bases between them. CDR1 and CDR2 (germline): SNHLY, FYNNEI. This CDR3 region has 14 residues. CDR3 sequence: CASSEGRYNEKLFF. CDR3 in DNA: TGTGCCAGCAGTGAAGGCAGGTATAATGAAAAACTGTTTTTT.